Here is one TCR beta chain with its context. Its binding antigen is unknown. No base-level quality is on record; no much larger clone is a single base apart. The CDR3 measures 16 amino acids from cysteine to phenylalanine. Only the CDR3 region is kept as DNA, spanning 48 bases read in frame from base 1. CDR1 and CDR2, per the germline V gene, are SGHDT and YYEEEE. Here V drops 4 bases and J drops 4 bases, and the junction holds 10 bases not matched to any gene. In total, fewer than 750 healthy bone marrow donors made up the cohort. At the time of sampling, every cohort member was nominally healthy, though immune exposures that went unrecorded were likely present. Of the 700 or so cohort members, approximately 300 had positive CMV serostatus and around 350 had negative CMV serostatus, and CMV serostatus was not recorded for the donor. A peripheral blood sample was provided by each donor, and peripheral blood mononuclear cells were used for TCR beta sequencing. Genomic DNA extraction from the blood cell samples was performed with the Qiagen DNeasy Blood Extraction Kit.

The library was built by means of the immunoSEQ multiplex PCR assay. The multiplex PCR relied on a mix of 60 forward primers for TCR Vbeta segments and 13 reverse primers for TCR Jbeta segments. A multiplex PCR assay on genomic DNA amplified the CDR3 region of rearranged TCR beta genes. The Illumina HiSeq System was used to sequence the amplified TCR beta libraries as 87-base-pair reads. The paper's processing steps were these. A later analysis counted about 80 million unique TCR beta chains across the roughly 700 repertoires, and around 9.9 million of these chains were shared by at least two donors. A nearest-neighbor algorithm error-corrected the raw reads and collapsed the reads into unique sequences, merging closely related sequences to remove PCR and sequencing errors. To assign V, D and J gene segments, CDR3 sequences were aligned to IMGT reference sequences. For a sequence to be retained, a match of at least six nucleotides to both a V gene segment and a J gene segment was required. Rearrangements were called productive when the CDR3 lacked stop codons and stayed in frame with V and J; all others were non-productive. Following IMGT convention, CDR3 was defined as the stretch from the second conserved V-encoded cysteine up to the conserved J-encoded phenylalanine. The earlier analysis of 500 to 600 of the donors excluded sequences that lacked an unambiguous match to a single V gene segment. In an earlier analysis of approximately 550 of the donors, V segments were called functional above 56.7% productive rearrangements and were called segregating when the between-donor standard deviation exceeded 5%. A statistical classification framework was built for diagnosing cytomegalovirus status from the catalog of TCR beta chain sequences. A later analysis assigned V and J genes by comparing TCR nucleotide sequences with IMGT/GENE-DB human TR gene sequences. The TCRdist pipeline was used in a later analysis to assign CDR3 sequences and most-parsimonious VDJ recombination scenarios. In a later analysis, each TCR beta chain was defined by its CDR3 amino acid sequence together with its V-gene family, and reads lacking a unique V-gene family were excluded. A later analysis removed several hundred highly shared, low-generation-probability nucleotide sequences to deal with suspected cross-contamination and a sequencing artifact. In a later analysis, a clonal expansion index for each public chain was calculated from normalized within-repertoire ranks of inferred template counts. In a later analysis, generation probabilities were computed with a VDJ recombination model fitted to out-of-frame rearrangements, and the resulting probabilities were checked against IGoR. In a later analysis, TCR-TCR, TCR-HLA and TCR-CMV co-occurrence was scored with hypergeometric tests, and a repertoire-size bias correction was applied to TCR pairs. False discovery rates were estimated in a later analysis by permuting HLA or CMV assignments 20 times. In a later analysis, co-occurring TCRs were grouped with DBSCAN, and TCRdist sequence similarity was added when clustering was performed within HLA-allele-positive subsets. Co-occurrence clustering excluded repertoires with fewer than 30,000 or more than 120,000 public chains, plus five with anomalous nucleotide sharing. TCRdb re-hosts the immuneACCESS table, in-frame sequences only. Its copies lack some clones; in the studies checked, an unresolved V gene accounts for under half of them, and the cause for the rest is not known. V, J and clone size reflect that table, while D and trimming were determined from the DNA. A total of around 94,000 clones appear in this sample, around 57% of them only once. Of the sample, about 4.3% is held by the ten largest clones.

This specimen comes from a study of cytomegalovirus exposure and HLA in healthy donors (dated by TCRdb to 2017 to 2019). For the study in its entirety: According to an earlier analysis of a few hundred of the donors, 150 million to 200 million T cells yielded 120 million or so unique TCR beta sequences and about 300 Gb of sequence data. Of the 398 genotyped donors, about 80% fell in the genetic ancestry cluster associated with self-reported Caucasian donors. To predict cytomegalovirus infection status, the study brought together high-throughput TCR immunosequencing, statistical association of individual TCRs with disease status, and machine learning. An early release that covered several hundred HLA-typed donors contained about 300 gigabases of sequencing data and about 84 million unique TCR sequences. Donor age, sex, ethnicity and CMV serostatus were compiled alongside the repertoire data. A separate validation cohort of over a hundred different subjects was used in addition to the roughly 640-subject first cohort. An earlier analysis of nearly 600 of the donors applied high-throughput TCR beta sequencing to assess whether each TCR beta V gene segment acted as functional or pseudogenic. About five DR-DQ haplotypes were handled as single units for association and clustering because linkage in the cohort was strong. The study was designed to test whether signatures of past pathogen exposure could be identified by cataloging public T cell receptors. A later analysis re-examined previously published TCR beta repertoires from about 700 donors and added high-resolution HLA genotyping to investigate patterns of TCR occurrence. Both class I and class II loci were covered by HLA typing, at four-digit resolution. A later genetic analysis used genome-wide SNP genotypes for about 65% of the 666 donors, treating that subset as a discovery cohort. The number of donors typed differed by locus, with 629-630 for A, B, C, DRB1 and DQB1, roughly 520 for DQA1, 606 for DPA1, and 472 for DPB1. All discovery cohort repertoires had been generated on a single sequencing platform. The study used immunosequencing to profile the T cell repertoires of some 600 subjects and linked those repertoires to cytomegalovirus serostatus. Across approximately 400 genotyped donors of the cohort, an average of roughly 200,000 unique TCR beta nucleotide sequences per donor were sequenced, and roughly 20% of those sequences were non-productive. In the later analysis, no new phenotypic data were used to find candidate immune exposures; instead, reliance was placed on TCR beta sequences and their occurrence across donors. Overall study outcomes, separate from this receptor: Specific HLA alleles were associated with over 15,000 TCR beta sequences at a false discovery rate of 0.05 in a later analysis. An association between a missense DCLRE1C variant and V-gene and J-gene trimming of TCR beta chains was found in a later genetic analysis and replicated in an independent cohort. A further reported finding was that TCR beta sequences accurately predicted the HLA-A and HLA-B alleles for most subjects in the first cohort. The study listed 150 to 200 TCR beta chains as associated with cytomegalovirus. Some IMGT-functional V segments, including TRBV6-2 and TRBV6-3, could not be distinguished by the 87-base-pair reads and were therefore excluded. Most TCR sequences were seen in very few donors, while some public TCRs were found in many individuals. The classifier was reported to diagnose cytomegalovirus status with high specificity and sensitivity in both the original cohort and the validation cohort. An earlier analysis of approximately 530 of the donors showed that most TCR beta V segments appeared in productive rearrangements either about 90% or about 30% of the time, which broadly matched IMGT annotations. The earlier analysis of 587 of the donors excluded around 17 rarely observed V segments, including chromosome 9 orphons, because counts were too low. In this cohort, only TCR beta chains were sequenced, and detectable features were limited by the absence of alpha or paired-chain data. Compared with the 666-donor mean, donors in an Asian-associated ancestry cluster had fewer N-insertions in productive TCRs, according to a later genetic analysis. Sequencing depth was assumed to be roughly uniform across donors in the presence/absence analyses, though that assumption may not hold. Linkage disequilibrium might explain the correlated functional status among segregating V segments, but an unknown experimental factor could not be ruled out. In a later analysis, several top co-occurrence clusters were reported to appear linked to parvovirus B19, influenza, CMV and Epstein-Barr virus. Because HLA typing was unavailable for some donors at each locus, only the typed subset was used in association tests. A few of the identified cytomegalovirus-associated TCR beta chains were confirmed in vitro to be specific for cytomegalovirus antigens. According to a later analysis, TCR association rates differed among HLA loci, with DRB1 alleles showing the most associated TCRs and HLA-C alleles showing the fewest. The only immune exposure information available for the cohort was CMV serostatus. In a later analysis, most CMV-associated TCR beta chains were found to appear HLA-restricted, with HLA associations seemingly driven largely by CMV exposure. It was suggested by the authors that the approach could potentially be generalized to other disease states and immunological phenotypes. A group of highly shared sequence variants was considered likely to be a technical artifact of the sequencing pipeline. When HLA alleles, especially DR and DQ, strongly co-occurred, TCR associations were difficult to assign to individual alleles. Compared with equally common non-associated chains, HLA-associated TCR beta chains in a later analysis were more clonally expanded and had lower generation probabilities.

Sequencing input: PBMCs. This sequence originates from a human donor in good health. Rearrangement joined TRBV5-6 to TRBJ2-7, and TRBD2 matches 11 of the central bases. CDR3 reads: CASSPYPGLAVYEQYF. The sequenced DNA: TGTGCCAGCAGCCCCTACCCGGGACTAGCGGTGTACGAGCAGTACTTC. With all but the CDR3 taken from the reference TRBV5-6 and TRBJ2-7 genes, the full variable domain is: DAGVTQSPTHLIKTRGQQVTLRCSPKSGHDTVSWYQQALGQGPQFIFQYYEEEERQRGNFPDRFSGHQFPNYSSELNVNALLLGDSALYLCASSPYPGLAVYEQYFGPGTRLTVT.